The source of this T cell receptor beta chain is a study of blood T cells in healthy people across ages (dated by TCRdb to about 2015). Context from the whole study: In model experiments, roughly one uniquely barcoded TCR beta cDNA molecule per two T cells was captured by template switching. Age-related changes in TCR beta repertoire diversity were measured in the study by deep sequencing normalized with unique cDNA molecular identifiers. The donors were divided into four age groups: young (average around 17 years), middle-aged (approximately 42), aged (62) and long-lived (around 80). Two additional independent replicas of 1 million unique cDNA reads from the same blood draw were analyzed for two donors (one aged 18 to 30 and one aged 80 or older).

Systemically healthy Caucasian individuals from Russia, 39 in total and aged about 6 to 100 years, were included as donors. About 9.6 milliliters of peripheral blood were collected from each donor into EDTA-treated Vacutainer tubes. Ficoll-Paque density-gradient centrifugation was used to isolate PBMCs, with at least 7 million obtained per sample. Trizol reagent was used to extract total RNA from the PBMCs, yielding at least 5.5 micrograms per sample. For every donor, an aliquot of PBMCs went through flow cytometry to measure the percentages of naive CD45RAhigh/CD27high T cells. This clonotype came up a few times. Its antigen specificity is not known. No much larger clonotype is one base removed from it; base qualities were not supplied. The CDR3 runs 18 amino acids, cysteine and phenylalanine included. The entry retains the CDR3 DNA only, 54 bases that are in frame from base 1. Ends trimmed: V by 2 bases, J by 4 bases; bases unmatched to a gene: 14. The germline V gene yields SGHVS for CDR1 and FNYEAQ for CDR2.

Library preparation employed 5' RACE. Sequencing instrument: Illumina HiSeq 2500. A second about 7 to 12 cycle PCR used a sample-barcoded 5' primer and a J-beta primer mix. A template-switch 5' adaptor carrying 12 random nucleotides introduced a unique molecular identifier onto each TCR beta cDNA molecule. At least 2.5 million CDR3-containing paired-end reads were obtained from each sample. First-strand cDNA was synthesized from all RNA with the Mint cDNA synthesis kit, primed by a TRBC-specific oligonucleotide. After uracil-DNA glycosylase treatment, a first 18-cycle PCR used universal primers M1SS and BC2_uni_R on all cDNA. In the original analysis: For normalization, 1 million high-quality reads, each with a distinct molecular identifier, were randomly selected from each sample. Reads sharing molecular identifiers were discarded rather than binned into consensus sequences. MiTCR, run with a Q25 quality threshold and the strictest error-elimination algorithm, handled CDR3 identification, clonotype clustering and error correction. A nonparametric unseen species model with Euler transformation was used to estimate lower-bound total TCR beta diversity. Using fastp trimming at Q25 and MiXCR clonotype assembly, TCRdb reanalyzed the public sequencing data and kept in-frame beta chains. Records with the same CDR3 protein are collapsed into one entry carrying the most frequent genes and DNA. The V and J calls reflect TCRdb's pipeline rather than the authors' work. This sample has about 560,000 distinct CDR3 sequences in its table, and about 27% of those were observed once. Of the sample, approximately 3.6% is held by the ten largest clones.

Overall results and qualifications from the work: Total diversity estimates from one million sequenced T cells were considered lower bounds and underestimates. As age increased, observed TCR beta diversity per million T cells dropped in a roughly linear way, and a significant reduction was already evident by age around 41. Donor CMV infection status was unknown, potentially confounding age-related changes in expanded clonotypes. Observed TCR beta diversity correlated strongly with the percentage of naive T cells measured by flow cytometry. Since profiling was done on bulk unsorted PBMCs, naive and antigen-experienced compartments could not be conclusively compared. The long-lived group showed more naive CD4+ T cells, fewer expanded clones and increased TCR diversity than the aged group, suggesting age selection.

A further study also used this sample, focusing on T cells of mothers and their children. The second study reports: Donors were nine systemically healthy Caucasian individuals: three mothers and their six children. cDNA synthesis used all of the extracted RNA, with 1.5 ug of RNA in each 15 ul reaction. In the second PCR, the M1S primer added sample barcodes and 2-4 random nucleotides. Each mother yielded over 9.5 million TCR beta CDR3 reads and each child some 3 million reads. Thymic selection similarly shapes TCR recombination output in related and unrelated pairs, with minor effect from inherited differences. Normalized repertoire overlap was always found to be slightly, but never significantly, higher in related mother-child pairs than in unrelated mother-child pairs. With a sensitivity of about 100 clones per million clonotypes, no persistent microchimeric T cell clones were detected. Deep NGS was used in the study to compare the TCR beta repertoires of mothers and children and to look for features that separate related mother-child pairs from unrelated individuals. The mean age was about 37 +/- 4 years for the mothers and approximately 11 +/- 4 years for the children. After adapters were ligated using NEBNext reagents, the libraries underwent 100+100 nt paired-end sequencing on an Illumina HiSeq 2000. Mother and child libraries were prepared a month apart and sequenced in separate runs to prevent cross-contamination. Between 500,000 and 2,000,000 distinct TCR beta clonotypes were identified per donor. Naive TCR beta clonotypes were estimated from low-frequency clonotypes matched to each donor's FACS-determined naive share, without sorting.

The source of this sequence is a boy aged 2 to 9 in good health. Sequenced: blood. Here the chain combines TRBV7-6 and TRBJ2-5; 9 nucleotides in the junction match TRBD1. The nucleotide sequence is given as TGTGCCAGCAGCTTAAGGGTCGATGGGGGACAGGGAGCAGAGACCCAGTACTTC. This is translated as CASSLRVDGGQGAETQYF.